This T cell receptor (beta chain) was sequenced during a study of cytomegalovirus exposure and HLA in healthy donors. There are 14 residues in the CDR3. J lost 2 bases, V lost 5 bases, and 5 bases had no gene match. CDR1 and CDR2 from the germline V gene are MNHNY and SVGAGI (reference sequence). The PCR ran on 60 Vbeta and 13 Jbeta primers. Some clones are missing from TCRdb's copy, which holds only in-frame ones; the method was immunoSEQ multiplex PCR. Of 200,000 to 250,000 clones in the sample, roughly 70% were seen once. This TCR came from a woman aged 25-40 years in good health and CMV-seronegative. Sequenced input: PBMCs. The J gene is TRBJ1-1, the V gene TRBV6-6, with 7 bases lining up with TRBD1. The DNA of the CDR3 is TGTGCCAGCAGTGCGACAGGGACCAACACTGAAGCTTTCTTT. It encodes CASSATGTNTEAFF.